This T cell receptor beta chain was retrieved from a study of T cells in Graves' hyperthyroidism and ophthalmopathy. CDR3 size: 14 residues. Trimming removed 2 bases from V and 4 bases from J, with 12 bases in between. Germline values: CDR1 PRHDT, CDR2 FYEKMQ (reference sequence). This clonotype was seen at least ten times. What was amplified from RNA transcripts were TCR beta CDR3 regions. HTBI primers were the set used in a first-round RT-PCR of the TCR CDR3. One entry per CDR3 protein, called by TCRdb with MiXCR from the multiplex PCR reads. This table holds roughly 740,000 distinct CDR3 sequences, less than 20% found once. Across 18 months, stable Graves' hyperthyroidism was marked by no progression to ophthalmopathy.

The sequence was collected from a man in his late teens or twenties with Graves' hyperthyroidism. V and J are TRBV13 and TRBJ2-7, with D possibly being TRBD2 (7 bases). Sequencing was carried out using blood. The CDR3: CASSLQGREYEQYF. In DNA form, the CDR3 reads TGTGCCAGCAGCTTACAGGGGAGGGAGTACGAGCAGTACTTC.